This T cell receptor (beta chain) is from a study of blood T cell repertoires in COVID-19. Produced via immunoSEQ multiplex PCR; TCRdb's table is partial and in-frame only. The data hold about 420,000 clones, with approximately 90% observed a single time. The CDR3 loop spans 14 amino acids. The V and J ends lost 1 base and 2 bases respectively, with 9 bases between them. Germline V gives CDR1 MNHNS, CDR2 SASEGT. Seattle researchers signed up patients amid active infection and tracked them longitudinally. The material sequenced was peripheral blood. The source of this sequence is a man between 18 and 35 years old with COVID-19, enrolled during active disease. V is TRBV6-1 and J is TRBJ2-7; D remains ambiguous. CDR3 DNA: TGTGCCAGCAGTGAAGACACAGAGACCTACGAGCAGTACTTC. Translation gives CASSEDTETYEQYF.